The clone carrying this T cell receptor beta chain occurred a few times. This entry comes from a study of blood T cell repertoires in COVID-19. Germline assignment: CDR1 MNHEY and CDR2 SVGAGI. This CDR3 comprises 12 residues. Trimming shortened V by 8 bases and J by 8 bases, and 13 bases separated the two germline ends. Assay: immunoSEQ multiplex PCR; the TCRdb copy retains only in-frame clones and omits some. The data show some 110,000 clones, more than 60% seen once. J is TRBJ2-1 and V is TRBV6-5; the D gene is possibly TRBD1 (6 bases). The sequence was collected from a man between 50 and 59 years old with acute or convalescent COVID-19. Sequencing was carried out using peripheral blood. Written as DNA, the CDR3 is TGTGCCAGCGGAAACAGGGTGGATGAGCAGTTCTTC. Protein sequence: CASGNRVDEQFF.